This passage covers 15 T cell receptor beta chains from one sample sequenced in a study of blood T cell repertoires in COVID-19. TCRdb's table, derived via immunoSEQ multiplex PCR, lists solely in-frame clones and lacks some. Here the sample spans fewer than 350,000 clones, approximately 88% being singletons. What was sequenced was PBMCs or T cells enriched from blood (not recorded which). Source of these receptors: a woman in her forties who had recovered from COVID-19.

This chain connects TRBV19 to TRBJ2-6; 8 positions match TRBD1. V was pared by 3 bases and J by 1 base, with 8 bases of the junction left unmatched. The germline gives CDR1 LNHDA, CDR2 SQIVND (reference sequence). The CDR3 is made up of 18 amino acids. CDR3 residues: CASSIVAQGASGANVLTF. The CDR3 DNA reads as TGTGCCAGTAGTATTGTCGCCCAGGGGGCATCTGGGGCCAACGTCCTGACTTTC.

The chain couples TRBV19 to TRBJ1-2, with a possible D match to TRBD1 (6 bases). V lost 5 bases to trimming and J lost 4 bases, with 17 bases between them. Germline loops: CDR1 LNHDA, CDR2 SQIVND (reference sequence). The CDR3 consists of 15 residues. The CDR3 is CASSHHPLRGYGYTF. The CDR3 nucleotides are TGTGCCAGTAGTCACCACCCCCTCAGGGGCTATGGCTACACCTTC.

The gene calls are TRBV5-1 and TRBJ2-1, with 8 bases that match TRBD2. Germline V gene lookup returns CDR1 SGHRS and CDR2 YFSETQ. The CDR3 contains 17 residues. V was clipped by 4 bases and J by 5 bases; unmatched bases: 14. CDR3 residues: CASSGLFAGGPDNEQFF. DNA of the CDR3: TGCGCCAGCAGCGGGTTGTTTGCGGGGGGTCCTGACAATGAGCAGTTCTTC.

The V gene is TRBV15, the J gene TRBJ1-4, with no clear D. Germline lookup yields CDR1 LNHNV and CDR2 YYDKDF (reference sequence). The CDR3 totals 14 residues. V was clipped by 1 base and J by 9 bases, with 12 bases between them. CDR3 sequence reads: CATSRVSGEQKLFF. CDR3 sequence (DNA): TGTGCCACCAGCAGAGTAAGTGGTGAGCAAAAACTGTTTTTT.

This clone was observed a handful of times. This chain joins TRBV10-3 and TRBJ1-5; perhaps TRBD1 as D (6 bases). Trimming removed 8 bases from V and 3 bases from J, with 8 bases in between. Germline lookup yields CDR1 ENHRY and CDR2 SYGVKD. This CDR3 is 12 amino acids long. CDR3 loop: CAIGQNNQPQHF. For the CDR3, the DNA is TGTGCCATCGGACAGAACAATCAGCCCCAGCATTTT.

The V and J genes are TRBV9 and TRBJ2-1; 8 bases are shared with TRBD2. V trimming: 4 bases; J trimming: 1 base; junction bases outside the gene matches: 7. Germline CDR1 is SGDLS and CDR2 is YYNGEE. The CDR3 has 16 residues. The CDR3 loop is CASSPSGRGSYNEQFF. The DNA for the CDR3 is TGTGCCAGCAGCCCAAGCGGGAGAGGATCCTACAATGAGCAGTTCTTC.

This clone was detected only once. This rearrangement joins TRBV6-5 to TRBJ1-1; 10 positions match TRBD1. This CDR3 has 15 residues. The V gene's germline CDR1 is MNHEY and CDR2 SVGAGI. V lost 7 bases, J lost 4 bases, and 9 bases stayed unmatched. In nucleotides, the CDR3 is TGTGCCAGCAACCGACAGGGGGCGCTGGGCACTGAAGCTTTCTTT. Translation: CASNRQGALGTEAFF.

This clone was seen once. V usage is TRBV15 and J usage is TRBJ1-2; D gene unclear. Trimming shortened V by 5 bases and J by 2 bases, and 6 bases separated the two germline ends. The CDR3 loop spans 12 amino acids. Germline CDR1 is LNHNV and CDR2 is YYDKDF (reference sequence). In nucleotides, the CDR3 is TGTGCCACCAGCCAGAAAAACTATGGCTACACCTTC. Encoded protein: CATSQKNYGYTF.

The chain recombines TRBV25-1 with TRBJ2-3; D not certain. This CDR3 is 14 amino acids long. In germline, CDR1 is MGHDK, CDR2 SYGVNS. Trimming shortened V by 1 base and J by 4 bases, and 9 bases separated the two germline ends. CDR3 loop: CASSEFSQADTQYF. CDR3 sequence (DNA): TGTGCCAGCAGTGAATTCTCTCAGGCAGATACGCAGTATTTT.

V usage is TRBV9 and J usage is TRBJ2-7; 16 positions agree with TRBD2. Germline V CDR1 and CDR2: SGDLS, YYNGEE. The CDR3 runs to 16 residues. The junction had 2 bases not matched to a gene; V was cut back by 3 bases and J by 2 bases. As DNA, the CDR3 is TGTGCCAGCAGCGCGGGACTAGCGGGAGGGACCTACGAGCAGTACTTC. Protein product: CASSAGLAGGTYEQYF.

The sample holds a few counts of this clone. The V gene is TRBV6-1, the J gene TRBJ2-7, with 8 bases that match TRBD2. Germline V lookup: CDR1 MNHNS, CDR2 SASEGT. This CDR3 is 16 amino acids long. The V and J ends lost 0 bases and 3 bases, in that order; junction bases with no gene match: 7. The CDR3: CASSEALAGRGYEQYF. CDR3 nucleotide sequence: TGTGCCAGCAGTGAAGCTTTAGCGGGGAGGGGCTACGAGCAGTACTTC.

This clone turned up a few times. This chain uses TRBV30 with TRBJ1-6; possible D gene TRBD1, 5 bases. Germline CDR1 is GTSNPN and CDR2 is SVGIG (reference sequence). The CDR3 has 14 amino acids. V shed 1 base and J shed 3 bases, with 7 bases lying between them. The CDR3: CAWSGQNYNSPLHF. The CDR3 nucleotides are TGTGCCTGGAGTGGACAGAACTATAATTCACCCCTCCACTTT.

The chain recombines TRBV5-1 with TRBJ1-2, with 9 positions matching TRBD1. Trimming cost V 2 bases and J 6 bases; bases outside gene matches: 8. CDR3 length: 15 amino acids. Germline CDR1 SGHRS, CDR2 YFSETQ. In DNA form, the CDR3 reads TGCGCCAGCAGCTTCGATGTACAGGGGGCAGATGGCTACACCTTC. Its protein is CASSFDVQGADGYTF.

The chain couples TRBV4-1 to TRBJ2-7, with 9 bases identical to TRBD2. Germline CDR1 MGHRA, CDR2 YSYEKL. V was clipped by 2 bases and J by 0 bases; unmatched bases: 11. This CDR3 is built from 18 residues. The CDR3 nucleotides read TGCGCCAGCAGCCAAAGAGAGAACCTAGCGGGGCGCTCCTACGAGCAGTACTTC. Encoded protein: CASSQRENLAGRSYEQYF.

The CDR3, as DNA: TGTGCCAGCAGTGGGGAAGCGGGAAGAGGCTACAATGAGCAGTTCTTC. Translation: CASSGEAGRGYNEQFF. V and J are TRBV2 and TRBJ2-1, with 7 nucleotides matching TRBD2. Germline assignment: CDR1 SNHLY and CDR2 FYNNEI. The junction had 9 bases not matched to a gene; V was cut back by 4 bases and J by 3 bases. The CDR3 spans 16 residues.